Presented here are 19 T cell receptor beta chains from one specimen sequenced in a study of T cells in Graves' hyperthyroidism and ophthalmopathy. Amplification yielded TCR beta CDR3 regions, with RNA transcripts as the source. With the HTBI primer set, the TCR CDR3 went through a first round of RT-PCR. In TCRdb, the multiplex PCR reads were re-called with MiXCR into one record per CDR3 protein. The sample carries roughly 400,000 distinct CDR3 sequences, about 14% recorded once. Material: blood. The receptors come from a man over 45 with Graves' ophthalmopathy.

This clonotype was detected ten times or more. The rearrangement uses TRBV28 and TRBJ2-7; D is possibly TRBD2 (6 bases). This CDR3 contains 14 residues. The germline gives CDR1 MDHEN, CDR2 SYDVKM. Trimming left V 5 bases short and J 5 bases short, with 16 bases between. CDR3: CASSPGGSLDEQYF. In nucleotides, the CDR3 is TGTGCCAGCAGTCCCGGGGGAAGTCTGGACGAGCAGTACTTC.

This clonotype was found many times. In nucleotides, the CDR3 is TGTGCCAGCGGGGAGGCCGACGAGCAGTACTTC. It codes for CASGEADEQYF. The rearrangement uses TRBV2 and TRBJ2-7; TRBD2 might be the D (6 bases). Trimming removed 8 bases at V and 5 bases at J, with 10 bases between. Germline values: CDR1 SNHLY, CDR2 FYNNEI. This CDR3 is 11 amino acids long.

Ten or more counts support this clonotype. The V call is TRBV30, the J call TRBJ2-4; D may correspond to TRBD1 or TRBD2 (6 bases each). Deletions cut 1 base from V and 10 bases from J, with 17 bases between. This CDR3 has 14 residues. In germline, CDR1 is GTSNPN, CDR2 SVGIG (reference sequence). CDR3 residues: CAWSAGATGVIQYF. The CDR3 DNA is TGTGCCTGGAGTGCGGGGGCGACCGGTGTGATTCAGTACTTC.

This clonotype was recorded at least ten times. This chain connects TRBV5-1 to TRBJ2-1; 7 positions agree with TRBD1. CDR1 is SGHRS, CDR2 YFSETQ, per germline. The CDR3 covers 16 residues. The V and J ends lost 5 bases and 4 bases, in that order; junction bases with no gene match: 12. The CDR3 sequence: CASRPGPGQPYNEQFF. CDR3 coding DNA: TGCGCCAGCAGGCCCGGTCCGGGACAGCCGTACAATGAGCAGTTCTTC. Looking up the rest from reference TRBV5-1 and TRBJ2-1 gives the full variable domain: KAGVTQTPRYLIKTRGQQVTLSCSPISGHRSVSWYQQTPGQGLQFLFEYFSETQRNKGNFPGRFSGRQFSNSRSEMNVSTLELGDSALYLCASRPGPGQPYNEQFFGPGTRLTVL.

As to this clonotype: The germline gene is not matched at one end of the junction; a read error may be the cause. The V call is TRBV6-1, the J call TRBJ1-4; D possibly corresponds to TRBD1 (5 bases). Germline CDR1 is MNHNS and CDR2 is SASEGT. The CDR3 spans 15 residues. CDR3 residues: CASGDGREAGEKLFF. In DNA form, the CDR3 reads TGTGCCAGCGGTGACGGGAGGGAGGCAGGGGAAAAACTGTTTTTT.

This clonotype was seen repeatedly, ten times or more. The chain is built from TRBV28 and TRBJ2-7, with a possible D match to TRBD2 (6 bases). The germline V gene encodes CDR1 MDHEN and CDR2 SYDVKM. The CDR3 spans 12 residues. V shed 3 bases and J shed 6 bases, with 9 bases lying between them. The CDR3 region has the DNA TGTGCCAGCAGTTTGGAGGGAGTCGAGCAGTACTTC. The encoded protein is CASSLEGVEQYF. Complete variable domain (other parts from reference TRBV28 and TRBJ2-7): DVKVTQSSRYLVKRTGEKVFLECVQDMDHENMFWYRQDPGLGLRLIYFSYDVKMKEKGDIPEGYSVSREKKERFSLILESASTNQTSMYLCASSLEGVEQYFGPGTRLTVT.

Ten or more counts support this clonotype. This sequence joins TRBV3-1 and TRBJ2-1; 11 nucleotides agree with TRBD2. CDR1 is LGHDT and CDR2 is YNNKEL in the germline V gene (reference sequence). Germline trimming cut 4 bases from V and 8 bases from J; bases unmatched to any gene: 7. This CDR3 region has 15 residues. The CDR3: CASSRMVAGGDEQFF. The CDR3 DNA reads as TGTGCCAGCAGCCGTATGGTAGCGGGAGGGGATGAGCAGTTCTTC.

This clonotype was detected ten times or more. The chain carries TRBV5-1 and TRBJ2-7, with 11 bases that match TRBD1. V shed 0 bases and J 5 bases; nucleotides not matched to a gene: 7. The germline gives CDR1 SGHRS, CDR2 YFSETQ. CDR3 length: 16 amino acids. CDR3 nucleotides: TGCGCCAGCAGCTTGGTACCCGGGACAGGGGGAAACGAGCAGTACTTC. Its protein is CASSLVPGTGGNEQYF.

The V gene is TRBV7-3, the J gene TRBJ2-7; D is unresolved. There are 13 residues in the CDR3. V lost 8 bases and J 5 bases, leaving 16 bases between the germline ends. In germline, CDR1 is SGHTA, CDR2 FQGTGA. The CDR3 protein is CASARGRIHEQYF. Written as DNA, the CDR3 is TGTGCCAGCGCGCGAGGACGTATACACGAGCAGTACTTC.

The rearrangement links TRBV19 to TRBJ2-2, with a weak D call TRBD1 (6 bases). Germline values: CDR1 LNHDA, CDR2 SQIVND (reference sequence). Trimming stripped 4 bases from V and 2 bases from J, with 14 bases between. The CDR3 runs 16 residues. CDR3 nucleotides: TGTGCCAGTAGTAGACCTACAGGGAGTAACACCGGGGAGCTGTTTTTT. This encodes CASSRPTGSNTGELFF.

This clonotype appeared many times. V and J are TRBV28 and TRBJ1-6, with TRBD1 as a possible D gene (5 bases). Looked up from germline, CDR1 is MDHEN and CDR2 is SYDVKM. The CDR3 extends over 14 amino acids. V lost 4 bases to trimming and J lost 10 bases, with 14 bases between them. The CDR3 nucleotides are TGTGCCAGCAGTTCCCCGACAGTGGGCTCACCCCTCCACTTT. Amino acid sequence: CASSSPTVGSPLHF.

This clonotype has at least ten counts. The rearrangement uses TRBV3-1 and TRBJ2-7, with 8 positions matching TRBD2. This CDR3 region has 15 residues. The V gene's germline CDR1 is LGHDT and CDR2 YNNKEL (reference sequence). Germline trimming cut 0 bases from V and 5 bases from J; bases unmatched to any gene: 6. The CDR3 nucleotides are TGTGCCAGCAGCCAAGATAGAGGGACTAGTCACGAGCAGTACTTC. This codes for CASSQDRGTSHEQYF.

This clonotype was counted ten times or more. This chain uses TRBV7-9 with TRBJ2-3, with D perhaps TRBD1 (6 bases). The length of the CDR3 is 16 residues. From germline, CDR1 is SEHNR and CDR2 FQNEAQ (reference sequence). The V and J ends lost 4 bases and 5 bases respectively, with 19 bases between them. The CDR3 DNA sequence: TGTGCCAGCAGCTACCTTGGGGGCGGTGGAGGAGATACGCAGTATTTT. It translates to CASSYLGGGGGDTQYF.

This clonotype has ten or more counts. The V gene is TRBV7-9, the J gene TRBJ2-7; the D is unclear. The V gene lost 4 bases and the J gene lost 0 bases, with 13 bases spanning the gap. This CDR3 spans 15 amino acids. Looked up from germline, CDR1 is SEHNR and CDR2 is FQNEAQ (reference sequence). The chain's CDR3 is CASSSPVDSSYEQYF. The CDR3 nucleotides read TGTGCCAGCAGCTCTCCGGTCGATAGCTCCTACGAGCAGTACTTC.

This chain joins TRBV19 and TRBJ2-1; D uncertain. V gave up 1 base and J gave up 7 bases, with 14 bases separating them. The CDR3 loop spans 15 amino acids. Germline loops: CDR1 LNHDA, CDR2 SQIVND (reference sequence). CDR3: CASSIVLTWPNEQFF. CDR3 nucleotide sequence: TGTGCCAGTAGTATAGTCCTGACATGGCCGAATGAGCAGTTCTTC.

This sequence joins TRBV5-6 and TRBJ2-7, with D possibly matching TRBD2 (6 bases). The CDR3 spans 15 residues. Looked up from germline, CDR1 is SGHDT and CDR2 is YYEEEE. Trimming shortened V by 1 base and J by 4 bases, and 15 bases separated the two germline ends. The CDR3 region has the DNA TGTGCCAGCAGCTTGTTGGGGACTCCCGGTTACGAGCAGTACTTC. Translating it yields CASSLLGTPGYEQYF.

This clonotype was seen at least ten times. In nucleotides, the CDR3 is TGTGCCAGCAGCCCAACACAGGGGAGAGAGACCCAGTACTTC. This translates into CASSPTQGRETQYF. The chain recombines TRBV9 with TRBJ2-5; 7 bases align to TRBD1. The CDR3 is 14 amino acids. Germline V gene sequence: CDR1 SGDLS, CDR2 YYNGEE. The ends lost 4 bases at V and 4 bases at J; junction bases unmatched: 7.

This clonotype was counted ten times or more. CDR3 region: CASSLLTSGRNNEQFF. As DNA, the CDR3 is TGCGCCAGCAGCCTACTAACTAGCGGGAGAAACAATGAGCAGTTCTTC. V and J are TRBV10-2 and TRBJ2-1, with 11 bases aligning to TRBD2. The V segment lost 6 bases and the J segment 5 bases; nucleotides outside the gene matches: 9. This CDR3 is built from 16 residues. The V gene's germline CDR1 is WSHSY and CDR2 SAAADI.

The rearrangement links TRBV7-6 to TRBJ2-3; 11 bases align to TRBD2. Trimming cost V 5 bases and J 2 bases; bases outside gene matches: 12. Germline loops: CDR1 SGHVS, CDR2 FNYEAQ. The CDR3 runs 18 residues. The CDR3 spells CASSDTALAGVDTDTQYF. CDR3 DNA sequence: TGTGCCAGCAGCGACACGGCACTAGCGGGAGTCGACACAGATACGCAGTATTTT. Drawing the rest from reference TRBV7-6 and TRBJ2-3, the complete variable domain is GAGVSQSPRYKVTKRGQDVALRCDPISGHVSLYWYRQALGQGPEFLTYFNYEAQQDKSGLPNDRFSAERPEGSISTLTIQRTEQRDSAMYRCASSDTALAGVDTDTQYFGPGTRLTVL.